This T cell receptor beta chain was captured by sequencing in a study of blood T cell repertoires in COVID-19 (dated by TCRdb to 2018 to 2021). Describing the broader study: Samples covering the acute and convalescent phases of COVID-19 were provided by collaborators in the United States, Italy and Spain. The material from the prospective study consisted of cDNA or gDNA derived from T cells, B-cell-depleted T cells, or PBMCs. Subjects who had been exposed to COVID-19, were actively infected with it, or had recovered from it provided the deeply sampled blood TCRbeta repertoires that made up the dataset. The repertoires were released in a freely available public database intended as a resource for research on the immune response to SARS-CoV-2. Samples were obtained from the ongoing ImmuneRACE study (first 160 participants) and from about 1,300 subjects provided by 6 global collaborators. Sample metadata almost always included a de-identified subject ID, COVID-19 status, age in years and sex. Where HLA class I and class II types were available, the types were taken from metadata supplied by the sample provider, not from assay-based typing.

The immunoSEQ Assay, a bias-controlled multiplex PCR, was used to amplify TCRbeta CDR3 regions from genomic DNA. For the original study's pipeline: Nucleated cell counts per sample were estimated from amplification of reference gene primers within the assay. Sequence reads were collapsed and filtered to measure the absolute abundance of every unique TCRbeta CDR3 rearrangement. For each sample, productive Simpson clonality was calculated as the square root of Simpson's diversity index over productive rearrangements. Sourced from immuneACCESS, this table was stored by TCRdb with only in-frame sequences that have V and J called. A share of the clones is absent; for the studies checked, an unresolved V gene accounts for under half, and the remainder has no known explanation. V, J and clone size are those of that table, while D and trimming were read from the DNA. The sample table lists about 87,000 clones, about 79% of them with a count of one. Jointly, the top ten make up 3.5% to 4.5% of the sample.

About this clone: Which antigen it targets is not known. There are no base qualities to consult, and no much larger clone falls within one base.

Study-level results and caveats: The amount of clinical and demographic metadata varied by source and participant and was provided uncurated.

Each collaborating institution followed its own protocols to collect whole blood in K2EDTA tubes. For TCRbeta analysis, collaborators shipped samples as frozen whole blood, isolated PBMCs, or DNA extracted from either of those sample types. Per the germline V gene (reference sequence), MNHNY is the CDR1 and SVGAGI is the CDR2. Deletion took 8 bases off V and 8 bases off J, with a span of 6 bases between the germline ends. The CDR3 starts with the cysteine, ends with the phenylalanine, and has 9 residues. The retained sequence is limited to the CDR3, 27 bases, with the frame set at the first base. The V gene is TRBV6-6 and the J gene is TRBJ1-2, with an unclear D gene assignment. The origin of this receptor is a woman aged 45 to 65 with acute or convalescent COVID-19. Sequencing used peripheral blood. At the DNA level, the sequence is TGTGCCAGCGGTCCGGGCTACACCTTC. Protein translation: CASGPGYTF.